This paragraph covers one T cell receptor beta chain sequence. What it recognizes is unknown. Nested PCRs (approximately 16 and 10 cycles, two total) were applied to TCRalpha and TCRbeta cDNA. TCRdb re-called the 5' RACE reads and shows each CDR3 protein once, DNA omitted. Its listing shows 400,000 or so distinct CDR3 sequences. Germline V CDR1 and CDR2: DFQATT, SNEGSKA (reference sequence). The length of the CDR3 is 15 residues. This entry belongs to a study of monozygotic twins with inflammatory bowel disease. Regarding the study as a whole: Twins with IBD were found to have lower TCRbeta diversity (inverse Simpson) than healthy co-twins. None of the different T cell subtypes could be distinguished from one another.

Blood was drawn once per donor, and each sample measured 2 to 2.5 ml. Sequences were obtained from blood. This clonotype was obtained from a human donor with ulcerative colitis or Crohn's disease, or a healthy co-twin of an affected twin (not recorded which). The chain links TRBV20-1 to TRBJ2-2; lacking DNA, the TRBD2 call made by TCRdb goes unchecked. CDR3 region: CSATLEGWSTGELFF.